The clone carrying this T cell receptor (beta chain) was detected ten times or more. The antigen is undetermined. This entry belongs to a study of T cells after yellow fever vaccination. Overall study context: Fractions containing few cells were prepared with SMART-Seq v4 Ultra Low Input. General study results and limits: Post-booster reappearance was seen for most primary-vaccination clones (roughly 96% CD4, 75% to 90% CD8).

This CDR3 has 15 amino acids. Trimming removed 8 bases from V and 4 bases from J; junction bases left unmatched: 10. A 5'RACE template-switching step, the method used to make TCR cDNA, added a universal primer site and UMIs. Via MiXCR, TCRdb re-called the 5' RACE reads, giving one row per CDR3 protein. The sample lists roughly 50,000 distinct CDR3 sequences, 7% to 8.5% occurring once. The sample here was CD8+ T cells sorted from PBMCs, taken more than 13 days after the first yellow fever vaccination. The sequence derives from a man younger than 30 who received the YFV17D yellow fever vaccine. V and J are TRBV12-3 or TRBV12-4 and TRBJ2-2; TRBD2 agrees at 7 bases. CDR3 bases: TGTGCCAGCTGGTCGGGGGGTTGGGGCACCGGGGAGCTGTTTTTT. Encoded protein: CASWSGGWGTGELFF.